Detailed here is one T cell receptor beta chain. The antigen is not known. This sample was included in a study of cytotoxic CD8 clonotypes in ibrutinib-treated CLL. Overall study: Overall, some 25 responses were partial and 2 complete; following median about 69 months, roughly 15 patients stayed remitted and about twelve progressed. Broader study findings: Baseline levels of clonality went above those of age-matched healthy donors and moved with circulating CD8+ T-cell counts. The study found public clonotypes uncommon, contracting or stable on treatment.

Sequenced by immunoSEQ multiplex PCR; TCRdb stores in-frame clones only, minus some. The sample yields tens of thousands of clones, 76% seen once. This receptor was obtained from a human donor with chronic lymphocytic leukemia. The sample consisted of PBMCs, taken after 36 months of ibrutinib treatment.

CDR3 bases: TGTGCCAGCAGCCCCCGGCTTGGGAGTATCACTGAAGCTTTCTTT. Protein: CASSPRLGSITEAFF. The V and J genes are TRBV7-3 and TRBJ1-1; D not certain. The germline V gene has CDR1 SGHTA and CDR2 FQGTGA. The length of the CDR3 is 15 residues. V shed 5 bases and J shed 4 bases, with 17 bases lying between them.